The 8 T cell receptor beta chains reported below all come from one sample, sequenced in a study of post-analysis software for immune sequencing data. Study-level results: Patients showed TRBV5-6, TRBV5-1 and TRBV20-1 among five TRBV segments more frequent than in controls.

These TCRs are of unknown antigen specificity. TCR beta cDNA libraries included unique molecular identifiers. TCRdb analysed the PCR reads with MiXCR anew, one entry per CDR3 protein. The sample comprises under 200,000 distinct CDR3 sequences, 29% of which are singletons, and 3% to 3.5% rests with the top ten. The sample comprised blood. The receptors come from a girl between 2 and 17 years old with multiple sclerosis.

This clonotype occurred many times. CDR3 sequence (DNA): TGTGCCAGCAGCCACAGGGTCCACGAGCAGTACTTC. This translates into CASSHRVHEQYF. The chain joins TRBV6-2 or TRBV6-3 to TRBJ2-7; a possible D gene is TRBD1 (6 bases). V gave up 6 bases and J gave up 5 bases, with 11 bases separating them. The CDR3 has 12 residues. Per germline, CDR1 MNHEY and CDR2 SVGEGT.

This clonotype appeared many times. This rearrangement joins TRBV28 to TRBJ2-4; D unresolved. Looked up from germline, CDR1 is MDHEN and CDR2 is SYDVKM. The CDR3 is 13 amino acids. Trimming left V 3 bases short and J 0 bases short, with 3 bases between. The CDR3 sequence is CASSLLAKNIQYF. DNA for the CDR3: TGTGCCAGCAGTTTGCTAGCCAAAAACATTCAGTACTTC.

This clonotype has ten or more counts. This chain links TRBV10-2 with TRBJ2-6; the match to TRBD2 covers 9 bases. The CDR3 covers 20 residues. The V gene end was trimmed by 2 bases and the J gene end by 1 base; junction bases not matched to a gene: 12. Germline CDR1 is WSHSY and CDR2 is SAAADI. The CDR3 protein is CASSESRWGSGSSGANVLTF. CDR3 in DNA: TGCGCCAGCAGTGAGAGCCGGTGGGGTAGCGGGAGTTCTGGGGCCAACGTCCTGACTTTC.

A remark on this clonotype: This clone may be a read error of a much larger clone one base away. The chain links TRBV20-1 to TRBJ1-2, with D possibly being TRBD1 (5 bases). There are 12 residues in the CDR3. Germline V lookup: CDR1 DFQATT, CDR2 SNEGSKA (reference sequence). The CDR3 sequence: CRASQGMGGYTF. The CDR3 nucleotides read TGCAGGGCTAGCCAGGGAATGGGTGGCTACACCTTC.

The genes are TRBV28 and TRBJ2-7; 7 bases are a match to TRBD2. The CDR3 extends over 14 amino acids. V dropped 6 bases and J dropped 6; count of bases not matched to a gene: 11. Germline CDR1 reads MDHEN; CDR2 reads SYDVKM. CDR3 region: CASRPSGGRREQYF. The CDR3 region has the DNA TGTGCCAGCAGGCCTAGCGGAGGGCGCCGCGAGCAGTACTTC.

This chain uses TRBV12-3 or TRBV12-4 with TRBJ2-2; a weak D match, TRBD2 (6 bases). Trimming removed 3 bases from V and 5 bases from J, with 28 bases in between. The CDR3 is made up of 20 amino acids. The CDR3 loop reads CASSFGWKWGTQRGTGELFF. CDR3 in DNA: TGTGCCAGCAGTTTTGGGTGGAAGTGGGGGACTCAACGGGGGACCGGGGAGCTGTTTTTT.

This clonotype occurred many times. V and J are TRBV5-1 and TRBJ2-5; 8 nucleotides agree with TRBD2. Germline values: CDR1 SGHRS, CDR2 YFSETQ. J gave up 5 bases and V 4 bases, and 7 bases lay outside the gene matches. The CDR3 sequence is 14 residues long. CDR3 sequence reads: CASSIGLAGETQYF. CDR3 nucleotide sequence: TGCGCCAGCAGCATAGGACTAGCTGGGGAGACCCAGTACTTC.

This clonotype was seen only a few times. V and J are TRBV28 and TRBJ1-2; D ambiguous. Trimming took 2 bases from V and 4 from J, leaving 8 bases between them. Germline CDR1 is MDHEN and CDR2 is SYDVKM. The CDR3 sequence is 13 residues long. The CDR3 coding sequence is TGTGCCAGCAGTTTAGGGTCTGGCTATGGCTACACCTTC. Translation: CASSLGSGYGYTF.